The next 25 T cell receptor beta chains were all read from a single sample in a study of cytomegalovirus exposure and HLA in healthy donors. The primer mix had 60 Vbeta and 13 Jbeta primers. Profiling relied on immunoSEQ multiplex PCR, and the TCRdb table lists in-frame clones only, not all of them. Of about 160,000 clones listed, 60% to 80% are singletons. Sequencing was done on a sample of PBMCs. The receptors here all came from a male donor in good health and CMV-seronegative.

There are a few counts of this clone. This sequence joins TRBV19 and TRBJ2-3; possible D gene TRBD2, 6 bases. The CDR3 is 18 amino acids. CDR1 LNHDA and CDR2 SQIVND come from the germline V gene (reference sequence). V was trimmed by 7 bases and J by 1 base, leaving 24 bases between them. CDR3: CASIILWEVQCRTDTQYF. CDR3 sequence (DNA): TGTGCCAGTATCATACTATGGGAGGTCCAGTGTCGCACAGATACGCAGTATTTT.

This clone was recorded a few times. The chain has TRBV6-5 and TRBJ1-2; weak D call: TRBD1 (5 bases). Trimming pared 7 bases from V and 6 bases from J, leaving 18 bases between. Germline V gives CDR1 MNHEY, CDR2 SVGAGI. This CDR3 has 14 residues. CDR3 in amino acids: CASTSRGTTDGYTF. In nucleotides, the CDR3 is TGTGCCAGCACCTCAAGGGGCACAACCGATGGCTACACCTTC.

The gene calls are TRBV18 and TRBJ1-5, with 10 bases lining up with TRBD1. J gave up 4 bases and V 4 bases, and 4 bases lay outside the gene matches. The CDR3 has 15 amino acids. Germline values: CDR1 KGHSH, CDR2 LQKENI. CDR3 DNA: TGTGCCAGCTCACTAGGACAGGGGGTAAATCAGCCCCAGCATTTT. It translates to CASSLGQGVNQPQHF.

This chain uses TRBV6-5 with TRBJ1-3; D gene unclear. The CDR3 covers 15 residues. Germline V gives CDR1 MNHEY, CDR2 SVGAGI. V was trimmed by 0 bases and J by 4 bases, leaving 10 bases between them. As DNA, the CDR3 is TGTGCCAGCAGTTACTCGATGGCAGGCGGAAACACCATATATTTT. Translation gives CASSYSMAGGNTIYF.

This clone was seen a handful of times. The chain combines TRBV12-5 with TRBJ2-5; 9 positions match TRBD1. CDR1 LGHNT and CDR2 FRNRAP come from the germline V gene. The CDR3 is made up of 15 amino acids. Trimming at V came to 1 base and at J to 4 bases, leaving 4 bases not matched to a gene. CDR3 bases: TGTGCTAGTGGTTTGGGGACAGGGGTTACAGAGACCCAGTACTTC. It specifies CASGLGTGVTETQYF.

The V and J genes are TRBV19 and TRBJ1-4; maybe TRBD1 (6 bases). CDR3 size: 14 residues. The V end lost 6 bases, the J end lost 7 bases, and 15 bases lay between the germline ends. Per the germline V gene, CDR1 is LNHDA and CDR2 is SQIVND (reference sequence). CDR3 sequence reads: CASRSQGLGEKLFF. The CDR3 bases are TGTGCCAGTAGGTCACAGGGACTAGGTGAAAAACTGTTTTTT. The whole variable domain, filled in from reference TRBV19 and TRBJ1-4, reads DGGITQSPKYLFRKEGQNVTLSCEQNLNHDAMYWYRQDPGQGLRLIYYSQIVNDFQKGDIAEGYSVSREKKESFPLTVTSAQKNPTAFYLCASRSQGLGEKLFFGSGTQLSVL.

This clone was recorded a few times. The rearrangement links TRBV5-6 to TRBJ2-7; D ambiguous. There are 12 residues in the CDR3. V gave up 1 base and J gave up 5 bases, with 7 bases separating them. Germline lookup yields CDR1 SGHDT and CDR2 YYEEEE. Here the CDR3 reads CASSLPLHEQYF. CDR3 in DNA: TGTGCCAGCAGCTTGCCCCTCCACGAGCAGTACTTC. The entire variable domain, with the rest obtained from reference TRBV5-6 and TRBJ2-7, is as follows: DAGVTQSPTHLIKTRGQQVTLRCSPKSGHDTVSWYQQALGQGPQFIFQYYEEEERQRGNFPDRFSGHQFPNYSSELNVNALLLGDSALYLCASSLPLHEQYFGPGTRLTVT.

The chain recombines TRBV9 with TRBJ2-4; D is possibly TRBD2 (6 bases). With 6 bases removed from V and 6 bases from J, the gap between germline ends came to 13 bases. CDR1 is SGDLS, CDR2 YYNGEE, per germline. This CDR3 comprises 13 residues. The CDR3 spells CASTGTGSNIQYF. The CDR3 bases are TGTGCCAGCACCGGGACTGGGTCAAACATTCAGTACTTC.

The chain joins TRBV5-1 to TRBJ2-1; 9 nucleotides align to TRBD2. V lost 0 bases, J lost 14 bases, and 12 bases stayed unmatched. This CDR3 contains 15 residues. Germline V lookup: CDR1 SGHRS, CDR2 YFSETQ. This CDR3 is CASSLAPSGDWREFF. The CDR3 bases are TGCGCCAGCAGCTTGGCCCCTAGCGGGGACTGGCGGGAGTTCTTC. Complete variable domain (other parts from reference TRBV5-1 and TRBJ2-1): KAGVTQTPRYLIKTRGQQVTLSCSPISGHRSVSWYQQTPGQGLQFLFEYFSETQRNKGNFPGRFSGRQFSNSRSEMNVSTLELGDSALYLCASSLAPSGDWREFFGPGTRLTVL.

J is TRBJ2-7 and V is TRBV27; 9 nucleotides match TRBD1. The CDR3 is 13 residues long. J was trimmed by 6 bases and V by 3 bases; bases with no gene match: 3. Germline CDR1 reads MNHEY; CDR2 reads SMNVEV (reference sequence). The CDR3 spells CASSFGQGCEQYF. The CDR3 bases are TGTGCCAGCAGTTTTGGACAGGGGTGCGAGCAGTACTTC.

In this sample, this clone turned up once. V usage is TRBV29-1 and J usage is TRBJ2-1; no reliable D call. V lost 3 bases, J lost 0 bases, and 9 bases lay in between. The CDR3 has 14 amino acids. Per germline, CDR1 SQVTM and CDR2 ANQGSEA. DNA of the CDR3: TGCAGCGTTGATTTTAGTGGCTCCTACAATGAGCAGTTCTTC. It specifies CSVDFSGSYNEQFF.

This clone was detected a few times. The chain has TRBV5-1 and TRBJ2-3; tentatively, D is TRBD2 (5 bases). Germline V gene sequence: CDR1 SGHRS, CDR2 YFSETQ. The CDR3 runs to 14 residues. Trimming removed 0 bases from V and 2 bases from J, with 7 bases in between. DNA of the CDR3: TGCGCCAGCAGCTTGGGGGAGATCACAGATACGCAGTATTTT. Amino acid sequence: CASSLGEITDTQYF.

This clone was counted between two and nine times. The chain is built from TRBV7-9 and TRBJ1-2; 8 nucleotides line up with TRBD1. This CDR3 region has 15 residues. Germline V lookup: CDR1 SEHNR, CDR2 FQNEAQ (reference sequence). The V and J ends lost 0 bases and 7 bases, in that order; junction bases with no gene match: 7. The CDR3 DNA sequence: TGTGCCAGCAGCTTAGCCGGGACAGGTATTGGTGGCTACACCTTC. Translated: CASSLAGTGIGGYTF.

The chain carries TRBV5-6 and TRBJ2-3; 10 nucleotides align to TRBD2. Germline CDR1 is SGHDT and CDR2 is YYEEEE. There are 15 residues in the CDR3. The V segment lost 4 bases and the J segment 4 bases; nucleotides outside the gene matches: 6. CDR3 loop: CASSGLAGVADTQYF. CDR3 coding DNA: TGTGCCAGCAGCGGTCTAGCGGGGGTCGCAGATACGCAGTATTTT. Using reference TRBV5-6 and TRBJ2-3 for the parts outside the CDR3, the full variable domain is DAGVTQSPTHLIKTRGQQVTLRCSPKSGHDTVSWYQQALGQGPQFIFQYYEEEERQRGNFPDRFSGHQFPNYSSELNVNALLLGDSALYLCASSGLAGVADTQYFGPGTRLTVL.

CDR3 nucleotide sequence: TGTGCCAGCGGATCGGGGTTCCACAATGAGCAGTTCTTC. It translates to CASGSGFHNEQFF. The chain links TRBV27 to TRBJ2-1; D possibly corresponds to TRBD2 (5 bases). V lost 8 bases to trimming and J lost 5 bases, with 13 bases between them. The CDR3 has 13 residues. Germline lookup yields CDR1 MNHEY and CDR2 SMNVEV (reference sequence).

The chain combines TRBV4-1 with TRBJ1-3; D is ambiguous. Between the trimmed V and J ends, which lost 4 bases and 4 bases, there was a span of 14 bases. From germline, CDR1 is MGHRA and CDR2 YSYEKL. This CDR3 comprises 15 residues. CDR3 loop: CASSPDLSGGNTIYF. The CDR3 DNA reads as TGCGCCAGCAGCCCCGATTTATCGGGGGGAAACACCATATATTTT.

The chain couples TRBV19 to TRBJ1-4, with 10 bases aligning to TRBD1. CDR1 is LNHDA and CDR2 is SQIVND in the germline V gene (reference sequence). V trimming: 6 bases; J trimming: 8 bases; junction bases outside the gene matches: 3. The CDR3 is 13 amino acids. The CDR3 reads CASRGQGDEKLFF. The CDR3, as DNA: TGTGCCAGTAGAGGACAGGGGGACGAAAAACTGTTTTTT.

The V gene is TRBV7-9, the J gene TRBJ1-5; 7 bases align to TRBD1. Germline V lookup: CDR1 SEHNR, CDR2 FQNEAQ (reference sequence). This CDR3 contains 14 residues. Trimming cost V 5 bases and J 11 bases; bases outside gene matches: 12. The CDR3 nucleotides are TGTGCCAGCAGCCCAGAGGGGGCCCGGGGGACCCAGCATTTT. Protein product: CASSPEGARGTQHF.

The CDR3 coding sequence is TGTGCCAGCAGCACCCGACAGGGTTTAGGTGAAAAACTGTTTTTT. Its translation is CASSTRQGLGEKLFF. The J gene is TRBJ1-4, the V gene TRBV9; 7 nucleotides line up with TRBD1. This CDR3 region has 15 residues. Germline V gene data show CDR1 as SGDLS and CDR2 as YYNGEE. The V gene end was trimmed by 4 bases and the J gene end by 7 bases; junction bases not matched to a gene: 10.

This clone was counted once. The chain recombines TRBV2 with TRBJ2-5, with D perhaps matching TRBD1 (5 bases). This CDR3 region has 14 residues. Germline V gene lookup returns CDR1 SNHLY and CDR2 FYNNEI. Trimming left V 8 bases short and J 0 bases short, with 13 bases between. CDR3 DNA sequence: TGTGCCAGCGGGGCGGCAGCCAACCAAGAGACCCAGTACTTC. It is translated as CASGAAANQETQYF.

J is TRBJ1-1 and V is TRBV19, with D uncertain. The germline gives CDR1 LNHDA, CDR2 SQIVND (reference sequence). This CDR3 has 13 amino acids. Trimming removed 8 bases from V and 4 bases from J, with 14 bases in between. Here the CDR3 reads CASGLGLATEAFF. Written as DNA, the CDR3 is TGTGCCAGTGGTTTAGGTCTGGCCACTGAAGCTTTCTTT.

V gene TRBV6-4 combines with J gene TRBJ2-3; maybe TRBD1 (6 bases). Germline assignment: CDR1 MRHNA and CDR2 SNTAGT. CDR3 length equals 15 residues. The V end lost 5 bases, the J end lost 0 bases, and 12 bases lay between the germline ends. The CDR3 loop is CASSRDIASTDTQYF. The CDR3 DNA reads as TGTGCCAGCAGTCGGGACATTGCTAGCACAGATACGCAGTATTTT.

The rearrangement joins TRBV30 to TRBJ2-1, with D tentatively TRBD2 (6 bases). Germline values: CDR1 GTSNPN, CDR2 SVGIG (reference sequence). The CDR3 extends over 14 amino acids. V lost 5 bases to trimming and J lost 2 bases, with 13 bases between them. As DNA, the CDR3 is TGTGCCTGGCGTGGGACTGCCCCCTACAATGAGCAGTTCTTC. This translates into CAWRGTAPYNEQFF.

V gene TRBV7-6 combines with J gene TRBJ2-1; 12 nucleotides agree with TRBD2. This CDR3 region has 15 residues. Germline V gene lookup returns CDR1 SGHVS and CDR2 FNYEAQ. The junction had 4 bases not matched to a gene; V was cut back by 1 base and J by 9 bases. For the CDR3, the DNA is TGTGCCAGCAGCTTAGGCGCTAGCGGGGGGGGTGAGCAGTTCTTC. Translation gives CASSLGASGGGEQFF.

The chain joins TRBV7-2 to TRBJ2-5; 10 bases agree with TRBD2. The CDR3 sequence is 14 residues long. Germline CDR1 SGHTA, CDR2 FQGNSA. Losses at the gene ends were 3 bases for V and 5 bases for J; bases not matched to a gene: 3. The CDR3 region has the DNA TGTGCCAGCAGCTTCGGTAGCGGGAGGGAGACCCAGTACTTC. This encodes CASSFGSGRETQYF.